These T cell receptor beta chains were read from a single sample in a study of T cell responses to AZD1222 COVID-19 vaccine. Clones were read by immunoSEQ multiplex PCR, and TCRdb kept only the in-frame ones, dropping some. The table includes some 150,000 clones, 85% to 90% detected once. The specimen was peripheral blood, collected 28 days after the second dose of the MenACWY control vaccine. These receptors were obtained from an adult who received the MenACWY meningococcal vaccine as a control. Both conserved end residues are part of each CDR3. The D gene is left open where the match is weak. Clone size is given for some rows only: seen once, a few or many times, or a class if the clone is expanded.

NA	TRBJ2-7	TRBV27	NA	CASTSTAAAPYEQYF	TGTGCCAGCACCTCCACAGCAGCGGCCCCCTACGAGCAGTACTTC
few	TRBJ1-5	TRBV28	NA	CASEGPSWDSNQPQHF	TGTGCCAGCGAGGGCCCCTCATGGGATAGCAATCAGCCCCAGCATTTT
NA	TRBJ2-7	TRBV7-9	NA	CASSPGPYEQYF	TGTGCCAGCAGCCCAGGGCCCTACGAGCAGTACTTC
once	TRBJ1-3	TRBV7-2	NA	CASSLQGGGNTIYF	TGTGCCAGCAGCCTACAGGGTGGTGGAAACACCATATATTTT
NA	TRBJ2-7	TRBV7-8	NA	CASSLGTPEQYF	TGTGCCAGCAGCTTAGGGACTCCCGAGCAGTACTTC
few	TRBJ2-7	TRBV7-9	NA	CASSPPQRFSYEQYF	TGTGCCAGCAGCCCCCCCCAGCGGTTCTCCTACGAGCAGTACTTC
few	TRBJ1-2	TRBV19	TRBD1	CASKEETGGQNYGYTF	TGTGCCAGTAAGGAGGAGACAGGGGGCCAAAACTATGGCTACACCTTC
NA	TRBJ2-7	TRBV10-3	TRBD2	CAISASGLTREQYF	TGTGCCATCAGTGCCTCGGGACTAACAAGGGAGCAGTACTTC
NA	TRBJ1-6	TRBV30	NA	CAWSSQGSYNSPLHF	TGTGCCTGGAGTTCTCAGGGATCCTATAATTCACCCCTCCACTTT
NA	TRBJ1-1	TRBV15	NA	CATSPTLGNTEAFF	TGTGCCACCAGCCCGACCCTCGGAAACACTGAAGCTTTCTTT
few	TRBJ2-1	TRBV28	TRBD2	CASNVVGLAVNEQFF	TGTGCCAGCAACGTAGTTGGACTAGCGGTCAATGAGCAGTTCTTC
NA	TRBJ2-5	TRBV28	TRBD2	CASSLSWEGRETQYF	TGTGCCAGCAGTTTAAGCTGGGAGGGCCGAGAGACCCAGTACTTC
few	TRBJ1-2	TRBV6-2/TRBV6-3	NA	CASSYQAGAGGYTF	TGTGCCAGCAGTTACCAGGCGGGGGCAGGCGGCTACACCTTC
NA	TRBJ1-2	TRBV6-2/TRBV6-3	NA	CASSYLFQPPRASYGYTF	TGTGCCAGCAGTTACCTTTTCCAACCCCCGAGGGCCTCTTATGGCTACACCTTC
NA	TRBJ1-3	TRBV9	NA	CASSGQHSGNTIYF	TGTGCCAGCAGCGGGCAGCACTCTGGAAACACCATATATTTT
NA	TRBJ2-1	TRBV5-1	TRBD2	CASSLVAGNYNEQFF	TGCGCCAGCAGCTTGGTAGCGGGAAACTACAATGAGCAGTTCTTC
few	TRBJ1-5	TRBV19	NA	CASSPIDGYSNQPQHF	TGTGCCAGTAGTCCCATCGACGGGTATAGCAATCAGCCCCAGCATTTT
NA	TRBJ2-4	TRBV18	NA	CASSQGGGAKNIQYF	TGTGCCAGCTCACAGGGGGGAGGTGCCAAAAACATTCAGTACTTC
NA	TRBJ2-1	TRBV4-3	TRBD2	CATRLAATYNEQFF	TGCGCCACTAGACTAGCGGCAACCTACAATGAGCAGTTCTTC
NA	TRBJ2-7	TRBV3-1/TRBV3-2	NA	CASSPMYLAYEQYF	TGTGCCAGCAGCCCTATGTACCTGGCCTACGAGCAGTACTTC
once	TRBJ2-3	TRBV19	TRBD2	CASSIRGEGTQYF	TGTGCCAGTAGTATACGGGGGGAGGGTACGCAGTATTTT
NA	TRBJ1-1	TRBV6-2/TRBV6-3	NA	CASSYGVPGYTEAFF	TGTGCCAGCAGTTACGGGGTTCCCGGGTACACTGAAGCTTTCTTT
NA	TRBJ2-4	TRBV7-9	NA	CASSLFLAEAKNIQYF	TGTGCCAGCAGCTTATTTCTGGCAGAGGCCAAAAACATTCAGTACTTC
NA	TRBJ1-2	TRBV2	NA	CASSLDGTYGYTF	TGTGCCAGCAGTCTTGACGGGACGTATGGCTACACCTTC
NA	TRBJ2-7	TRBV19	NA	CASSIGVELEAYEQYF	TGTGCCAGTAGTATAGGGGTGGAGCTGGAAGCCTACGAGCAGTACTTC
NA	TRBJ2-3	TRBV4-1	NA	CASSHTGQSTDTQYF	TGCGCCAGCAGCCACACCGGACAGAGCACAGATACGCAGTATTTT
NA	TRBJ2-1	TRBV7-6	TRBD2	CASSPRAGVSYNEQFF	TGTGCCAGCAGCCCCCGGGCGGGAGTGTCCTACAATGAGCAGTTCTTC
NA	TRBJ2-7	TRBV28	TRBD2	CASRRTSGYEQYF	TGTGCCAGCCGCCGGACTAGCGGCTACGAGCAGTACTTC
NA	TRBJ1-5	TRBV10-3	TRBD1	CAISPGTGLDQPQHF	TGTGCCATCAGCCCCGGGACAGGGTTAGATCAGCCCCAGCATTTT
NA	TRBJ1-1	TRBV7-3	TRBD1	CASSLGTGNTEAFF	TGTGCCAGCAGCTTAGGGACAGGGAACACTGAAGCTTTCTTT
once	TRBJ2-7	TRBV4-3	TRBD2	CASSQDLPSGINPDEQYF	TGCGCCAGCAGCCAAGATTTACCTAGCGGGATAAATCCCGACGAGCAGTACTTC
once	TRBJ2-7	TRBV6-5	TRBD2	CASSLTGGLPYEQYF	TGTGCCAGCAGTTTAACGGGAGGCCTTCCCTACGAGCAGTACTTC
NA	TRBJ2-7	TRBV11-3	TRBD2	CASSLDAASGVSYEQYF	TGTGCCAGCAGCTTAGACGCCGCTAGCGGAGTCTCCTACGAGCAGTACTTC
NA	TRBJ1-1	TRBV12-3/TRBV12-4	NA	CASSFIRGTEAFF	TGTGCCAGCAGTTTCATCCGGGGGACTGAAGCTTTCTTT
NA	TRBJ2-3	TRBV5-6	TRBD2	CASSLDPGGSDTQYF	TGTGCCAGCAGCTTGGATCCCGGGGGGTCAGATACGCAGTATTTT
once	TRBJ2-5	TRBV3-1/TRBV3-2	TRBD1	CASSLGTGMETQYF	TGTGCCAGCAGCCTCGGGACAGGGATGGAGACCCAGTACTTC
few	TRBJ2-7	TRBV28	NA	CASSLLGVTYEQYF	TGTGCCAGCAGTTTATTAGGGGTTACCTACGAGCAGTACTTC
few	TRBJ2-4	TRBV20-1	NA	CSAHLNIQYF	TGCAGTGCTCACTTAAACATTCAGTACTTC
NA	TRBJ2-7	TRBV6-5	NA	CASSYSGGEQYF	TGTGCCAGCAGTTACTCTGGCGGGGAGCAGTACTTC
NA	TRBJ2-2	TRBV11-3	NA	CASSLFKGGNTGELFF	TGTGCCAGCAGCTTATTTAAGGGAGGGAACACCGGGGAGCTGTTTTTT
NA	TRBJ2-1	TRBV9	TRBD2	CASSVTSGSHGNEQFF	TGTGCCAGCAGCGTAACTAGCGGGAGTCATGGCAATGAGCAGTTCTTC
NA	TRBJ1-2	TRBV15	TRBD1	CATSRPETGAYGYTF	TGTGCCACCAGCAGACCTGAGACAGGGGCCTATGGCTACACCTTC
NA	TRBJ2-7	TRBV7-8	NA	CASSSPFGDYEQYF	TGTGCCAGCAGTTCTCCCTTTGGGGATTACGAGCAGTACTTC
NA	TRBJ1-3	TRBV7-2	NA	CASSLARRGNTIYF	TGTGCCAGCAGCTTAGCTCGCAGGGGAAACACCATATATTTT
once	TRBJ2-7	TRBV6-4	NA	CASSDRARVYEQYF	TGTGCCAGCAGTGATCGGGCTAGAGTCTACGAGCAGTACTTC
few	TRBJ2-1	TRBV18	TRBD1	CASSRDRGFNEQFF	TGTGCCAGCTCACGGGACAGGGGATTCAATGAGCAGTTCTTC
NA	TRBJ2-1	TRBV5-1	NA	CASSLHNEQFF	TGCGCCAGCAGCTTGCACAATGAGCAGTTCTTC
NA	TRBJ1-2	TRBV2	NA	CASSDRTGRGYTF	TGTGCCAGCAGTGATCGAACAGGCAGAGGCTACACCTTC
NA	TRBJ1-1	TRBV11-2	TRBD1	CASSLVQGGTEAFF	TGTGCCAGCAGCTTGGTACAGGGGGGGACTGAAGCTTTCTTT
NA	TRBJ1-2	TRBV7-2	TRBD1	CASSFGTGEGYTF	TGTGCCAGCAGCTTCGGGACAGGGGAAGGCTACACCTTC
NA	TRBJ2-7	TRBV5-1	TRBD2	CASSQETSGISYEQYF	TGCGCCAGCAGCCAAGAGACTAGCGGGATATCCTACGAGCAGTACTTC
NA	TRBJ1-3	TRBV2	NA	CASSDQGSGNTIYF	TGTGCCAGCAGTGATCAGGGATCTGGAAACACCATATATTTT
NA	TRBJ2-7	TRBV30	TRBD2	CAWTRTSGGAYEQYF	TGTGCCTGGACCCGGACTAGCGGGGGTGCCTACGAGCAGTACTTC
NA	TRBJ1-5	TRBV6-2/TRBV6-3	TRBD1	CASSYRQGATNQPQHF	TGTGCCAGCAGTTACAGGCAGGGGGCAACGAATCAGCCCCAGCATTTT
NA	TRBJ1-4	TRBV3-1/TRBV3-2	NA	CASSQGGFDEKLFF	TGTGCCAGCAGCCAAGGGGGCTTTGATGAAAAACTGTTTTTT
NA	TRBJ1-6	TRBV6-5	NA	CASSPSLPSPLHF	TGTGCCAGCAGTCCCTCCCTGCCTTCACCCCTCCACTTT
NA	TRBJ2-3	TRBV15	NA	CATSRVTPDTQYF	TGTGCCACCAGCAGAGTAACTCCAGATACGCAGTATTTT
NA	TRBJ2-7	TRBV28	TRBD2	CASSTRTSGRAGQYF	TGTGCCAGCAGTACGCGGACTAGCGGGAGGGCGGGGCAGTACTTC
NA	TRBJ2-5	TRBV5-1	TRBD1	CASSPRTGQETQYF	TGCGCCAGCAGCCCGCGGACAGGCCAAGAGACCCAGTACTTC